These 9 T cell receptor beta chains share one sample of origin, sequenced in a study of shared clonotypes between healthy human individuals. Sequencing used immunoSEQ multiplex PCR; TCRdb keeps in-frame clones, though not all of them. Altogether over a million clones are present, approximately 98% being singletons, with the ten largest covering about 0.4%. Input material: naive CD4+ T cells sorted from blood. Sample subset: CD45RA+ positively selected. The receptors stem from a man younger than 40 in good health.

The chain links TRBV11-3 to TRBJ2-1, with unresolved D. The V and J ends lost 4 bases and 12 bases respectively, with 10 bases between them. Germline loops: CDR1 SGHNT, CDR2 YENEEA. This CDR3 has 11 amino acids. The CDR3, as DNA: TGTGCCAGCAGCTCCAGTGAAAGGCAGTTCTTC. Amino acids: CASSSSERQFF.

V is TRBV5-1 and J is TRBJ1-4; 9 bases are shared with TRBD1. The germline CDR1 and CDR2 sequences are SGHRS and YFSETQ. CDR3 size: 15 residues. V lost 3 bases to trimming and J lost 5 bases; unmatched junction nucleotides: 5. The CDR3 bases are TGCGCCAGCAGCTCGGGGACAGGGCCGAATGAAAAACTGTTTTTT. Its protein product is CASSSGTGPNEKLFF.

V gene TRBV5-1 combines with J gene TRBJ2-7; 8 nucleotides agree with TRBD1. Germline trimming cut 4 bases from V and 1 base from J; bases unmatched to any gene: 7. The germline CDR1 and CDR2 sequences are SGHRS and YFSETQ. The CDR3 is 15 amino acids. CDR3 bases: TGCGCCAGCAGCCTCCGGGACAGGCTTTCCTACGAGCAGTACTTC. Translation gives CASSLRDRLSYEQYF.

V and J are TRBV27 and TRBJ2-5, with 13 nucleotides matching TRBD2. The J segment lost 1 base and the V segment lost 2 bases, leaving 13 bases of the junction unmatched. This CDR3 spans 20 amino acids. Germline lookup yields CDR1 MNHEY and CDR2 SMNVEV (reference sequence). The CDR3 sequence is CASSLRTSRLAGGLQETQYF. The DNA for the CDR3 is TGTGCCAGCAGTTTAAGGACATCCAGACTAGCGGGGGGCCTCCAAGAGACCCAGTACTTC.

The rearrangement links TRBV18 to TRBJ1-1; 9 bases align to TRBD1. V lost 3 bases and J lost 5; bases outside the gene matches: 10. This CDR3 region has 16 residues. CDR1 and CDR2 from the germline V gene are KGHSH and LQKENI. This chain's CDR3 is CASSPGQDRGGTEAFF. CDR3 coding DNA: TGTGCCAGCTCACCCGGGCAGGACAGGGGAGGGACTGAAGCTTTCTTT.

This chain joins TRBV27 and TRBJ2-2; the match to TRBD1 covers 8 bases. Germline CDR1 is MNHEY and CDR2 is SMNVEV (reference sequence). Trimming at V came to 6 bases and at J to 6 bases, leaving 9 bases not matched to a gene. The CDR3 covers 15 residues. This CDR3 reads CASRTGQGSAGELFF. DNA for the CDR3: TGTGCCAGCAGGACCGGACAGGGATCCGCCGGGGAGCTGTTTTTT.

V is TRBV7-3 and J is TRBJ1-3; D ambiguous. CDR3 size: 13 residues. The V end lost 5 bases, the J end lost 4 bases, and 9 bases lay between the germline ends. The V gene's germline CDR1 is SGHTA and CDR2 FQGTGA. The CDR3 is CASSLSFGNTIYF. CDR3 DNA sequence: TGTGCCAGCAGCCTCTCATTCGGAAACACCATATATTTT.

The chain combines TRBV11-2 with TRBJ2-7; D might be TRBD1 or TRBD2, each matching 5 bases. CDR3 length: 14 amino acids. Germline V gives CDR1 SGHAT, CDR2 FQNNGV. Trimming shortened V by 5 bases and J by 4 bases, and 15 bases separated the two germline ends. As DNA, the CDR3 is TGTGCCAGCAGCATATACATTGAGGGGTACGAGCAGTACTTC. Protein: CASSIYIEGYEQYF.

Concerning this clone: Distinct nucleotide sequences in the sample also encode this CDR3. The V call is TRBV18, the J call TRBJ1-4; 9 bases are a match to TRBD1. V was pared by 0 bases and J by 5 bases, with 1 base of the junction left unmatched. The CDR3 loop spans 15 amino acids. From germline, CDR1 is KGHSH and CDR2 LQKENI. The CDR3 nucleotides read TGTGCCAGCTCACCACCTGGACAGGGGAATGAAAAACTGTTTTTT. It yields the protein CASSPPGQGNEKLFF.